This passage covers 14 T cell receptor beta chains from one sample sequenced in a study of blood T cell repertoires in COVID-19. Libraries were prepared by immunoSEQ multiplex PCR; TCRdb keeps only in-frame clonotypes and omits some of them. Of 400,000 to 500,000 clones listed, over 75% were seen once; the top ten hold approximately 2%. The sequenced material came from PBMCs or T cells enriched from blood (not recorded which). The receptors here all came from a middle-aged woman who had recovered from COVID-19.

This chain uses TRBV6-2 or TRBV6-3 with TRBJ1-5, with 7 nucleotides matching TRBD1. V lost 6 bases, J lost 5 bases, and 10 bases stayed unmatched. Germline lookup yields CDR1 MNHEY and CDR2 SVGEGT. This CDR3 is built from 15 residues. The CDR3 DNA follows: TGTGCCAGCAGGTACCTAGACAGGGAAGATCAGCCCCAGCATTTT. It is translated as CASRYLDREDQPQHF.

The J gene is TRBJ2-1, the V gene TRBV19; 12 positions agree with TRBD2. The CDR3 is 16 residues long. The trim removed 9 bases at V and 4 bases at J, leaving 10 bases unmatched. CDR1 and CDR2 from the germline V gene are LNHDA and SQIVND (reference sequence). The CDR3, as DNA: TGTGCCAGCGATAACACCGGGACTAGCGGGTACAATGAGCAGTTCTTC. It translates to CASDNTGTSGYNEQFF.

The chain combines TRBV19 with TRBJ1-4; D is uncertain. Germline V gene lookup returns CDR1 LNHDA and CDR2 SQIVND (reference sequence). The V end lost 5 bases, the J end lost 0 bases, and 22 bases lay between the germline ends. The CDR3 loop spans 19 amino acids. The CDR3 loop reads CASSSQAGRWSATNEKLFF. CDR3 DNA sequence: TGTGCCAGTAGTTCCCAAGCGGGCCGATGGAGTGCAACTAATGAAAAACTGTTTTTT.

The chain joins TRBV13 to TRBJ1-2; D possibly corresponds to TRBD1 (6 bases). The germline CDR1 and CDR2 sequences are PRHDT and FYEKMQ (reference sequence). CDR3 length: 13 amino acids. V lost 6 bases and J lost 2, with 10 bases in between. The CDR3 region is CASSLTGNYGYTF. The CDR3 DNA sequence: TGTGCCAGCAGTTTAACAGGGAACTATGGCTACACCTTC.

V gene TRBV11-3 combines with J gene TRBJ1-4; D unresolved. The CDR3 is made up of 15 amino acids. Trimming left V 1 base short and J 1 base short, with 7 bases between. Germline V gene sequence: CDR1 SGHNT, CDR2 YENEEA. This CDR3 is CASSLATGTNEKLFF. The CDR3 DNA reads TGTGCCAGCAGCTTAGCCACGGGAACTAATGAAAAACTGTTTTTT.

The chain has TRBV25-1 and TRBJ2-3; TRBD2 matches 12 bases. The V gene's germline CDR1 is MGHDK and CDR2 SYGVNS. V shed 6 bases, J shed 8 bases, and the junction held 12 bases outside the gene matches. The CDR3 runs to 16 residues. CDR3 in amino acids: CASSRTSGMSVGTQYF. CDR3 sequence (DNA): TGTGCCAGCAGCCGGACTAGCGGGATGAGTGTGGGTACGCAGTATTTT. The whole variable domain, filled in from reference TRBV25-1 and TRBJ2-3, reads EADIYQTPRYLVIGTGKKITLECSQTMGHDKMYWYQQDPGMELHLIHYSYGVNSTEKGDLSSESTVSRIRTEHFPLTLESARPSHTSQYLCASSRTSGMSVGTQYFGPGTRLTVL.

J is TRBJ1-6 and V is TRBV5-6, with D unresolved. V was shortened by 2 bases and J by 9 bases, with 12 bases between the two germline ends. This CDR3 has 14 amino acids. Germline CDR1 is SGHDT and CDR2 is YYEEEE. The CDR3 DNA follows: TGTGCCAGCAGCTTCATGGGAGGAGGTTCACCCCTCCACTTT. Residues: CASSFMGGGSPLHF.

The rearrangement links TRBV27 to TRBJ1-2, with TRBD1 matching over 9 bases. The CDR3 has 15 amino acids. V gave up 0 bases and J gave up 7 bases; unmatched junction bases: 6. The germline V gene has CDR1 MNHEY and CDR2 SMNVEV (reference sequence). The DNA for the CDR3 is TGTGCCAGCAGTTTATCACGGGACAGGGCTGCTGGCTACACCTTC. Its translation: CASSLSRDRAAGYTF.

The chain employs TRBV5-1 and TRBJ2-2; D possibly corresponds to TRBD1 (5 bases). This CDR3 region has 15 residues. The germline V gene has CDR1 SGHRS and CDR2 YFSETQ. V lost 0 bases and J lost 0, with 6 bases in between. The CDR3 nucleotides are TGCGCCAGCAGCTTGGAACAGGCGAACACCGGGGAGCTGTTTTTT. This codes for CASSLEQANTGELFF.

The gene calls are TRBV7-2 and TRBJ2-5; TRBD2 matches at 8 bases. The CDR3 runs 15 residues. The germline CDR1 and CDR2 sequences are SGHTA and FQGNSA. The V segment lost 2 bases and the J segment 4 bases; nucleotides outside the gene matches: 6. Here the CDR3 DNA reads TGTGCCAGCAGCTTACGGGGGGGCCCAGGAGAGACCCAGTACTTC. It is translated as CASSLRGGPGETQYF.

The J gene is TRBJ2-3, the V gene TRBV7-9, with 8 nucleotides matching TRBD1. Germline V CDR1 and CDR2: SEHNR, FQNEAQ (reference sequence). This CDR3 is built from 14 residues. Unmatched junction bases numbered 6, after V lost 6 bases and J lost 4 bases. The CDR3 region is CASRRTGISDTQYF. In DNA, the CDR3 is TGTGCCAGCAGACGGACAGGGATTTCAGATACGCAGTATTTT.

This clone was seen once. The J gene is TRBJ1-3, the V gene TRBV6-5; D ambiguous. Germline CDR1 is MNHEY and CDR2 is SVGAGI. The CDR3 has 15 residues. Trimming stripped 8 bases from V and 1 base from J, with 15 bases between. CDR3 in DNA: TGTGCCAGCGGTACGAGTTCGGTTTCTGGAAACACCATATATTTT. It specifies CASGTSSVSGNTIYF.

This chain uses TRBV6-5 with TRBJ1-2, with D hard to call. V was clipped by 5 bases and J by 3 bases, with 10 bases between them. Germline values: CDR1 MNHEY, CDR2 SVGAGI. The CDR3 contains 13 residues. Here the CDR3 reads CASSQTMDYGYTF. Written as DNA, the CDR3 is TGTGCCAGCAGTCAGACTATGGACTATGGCTACACCTTC.

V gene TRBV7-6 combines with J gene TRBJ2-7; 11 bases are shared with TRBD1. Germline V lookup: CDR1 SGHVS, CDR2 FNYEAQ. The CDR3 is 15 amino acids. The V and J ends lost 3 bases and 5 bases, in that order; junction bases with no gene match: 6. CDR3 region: CASSFTSGQGDEQYF. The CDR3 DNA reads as TGTGCCAGCAGCTTCACCTCGGGACAGGGGGACGAGCAGTACTTC.